Below, one T cell receptor beta chain is given with its context. Random hexamers were used to reverse transcribe the RNA input (roughly 0.5 to 1 ug). In TCRdb, the immunoSEQ multiplex PCR reads were re-called with MiXCR into one record per CDR3 protein. The sample lists around 230,000 distinct CDR3 sequences; 90% to 96% were seen once. The data derive from a study of CD8 T cells in Susac syndrome. In the study overall: Treatment at blood withdrawal was none, corticosteroids, or intravenous immunoglobulin alone in Susac syndrome patients.

V gave up 6 bases and J gave up 2 bases, with 22 bases separating them. The CDR3 runs 17 residues. Germline CDR1 MNHNS, CDR2 SASEGT. This clonotype was obtained from a human donor with Susac syndrome. The rearrangement links TRBV6-1 to TRBJ2-5; a weak D match, TRBD1 (5 bases). Input material: CD4+ T cells from PBMCs. The DNA for the CDR3 is TGTGCCAGCAGGACGCAATCCAGGGTAGAGGTTCAAGAGACCCAGTACTTC. It specifies CASRTQSRVEVQETQYF.